A single sample is the source of the 21 T cell receptor beta chains below, sequenced in a study of blood T cell repertoires in COVID-19. The method was immunoSEQ multiplex PCR; TCRdb's version includes in-frame clones alone and lacks a portion of them. The data hold about 200,000 clones, with roughly 82% observed a single time. Source material: PBMCs or T cells enriched from blood (not recorded which). Every receptor here comes from a man between 35 and 55 years old who had recovered from COVID-19.

This chain connects TRBV4-2 to TRBJ1-1, with D possibly TRBD1 on 6 matching bases. Germline V gene lookup returns CDR1 LGHNA and CDR2 YNFKEQ. This CDR3 contains 16 residues. Trimming shortened V by 3 bases and J by 11 bases, and 25 bases separated the two germline ends. DNA for the CDR3: TGTGCCAGCAGCCAGCACCCTGGGACACGGACATTGTGGGCTTTCTTT. This gives the protein CASSQHPGTRTLWAFF.

V usage is TRBV12-3 or TRBV12-4 and J usage is TRBJ2-7, with TRBD2 matching 9 bases. The CDR3 contains 13 residues. After removal of 5 bases from V and 1 base from J, the junction contained 0 bases not matched to a gene. This CDR3 is CASSTSGSYEQYF. CDR3 DNA sequence: TGTGCCAGCAGTACTAGCGGGTCCTACGAGCAGTACTTC.

CDR3: CASRAGRGYNEQFF. DNA for the CDR3: TGTGCCAGCAGAGCGGGAAGGGGCTACAATGAGCAGTTCTTC. This chain connects TRBV6-5 to TRBJ2-1, with TRBD2 matching 7 bases. The length of the CDR3 is 14 residues. J was trimmed by 3 bases and V by 6 bases; bases with no gene match: 5. Germline CDR1 MNHEY, CDR2 SVGAGI.

The chain couples TRBV27 to TRBJ1-5; D uncertain. In germline, CDR1 is MNHEY, CDR2 SMNVEV (reference sequence). This CDR3 has 15 residues. V shed 5 bases and J shed 7 bases, with 18 bases lying between them. CDR3 residues: CASSPIDGGRQPQHF. The CDR3 DNA sequence: TGTGCCAGCAGTCCCATTGACGGAGGGAGGCAGCCCCAGCATTTT.

The V call is TRBV3-1 (or the pseudogene TRBV3-2), the J call TRBJ2-5, with TRBD1 as a possible D gene (7 bases). This CDR3 has 13 amino acids. Germline values: CDR1 LGHDT, CDR2 YNNKEL (reference sequence). With 6 bases removed from V and 5 bases from J, the gap between germline ends came to 13 bases. The DNA of the CDR3 is TGTGCCAGCAGTACCAGGGGGGAGGAGACCCAGTACTTC. This encodes CASSTRGEETQYF.

V usage is TRBV25-1 and J usage is TRBJ1-2, with 10 bases fitting TRBD1. V dropped 8 bases and J dropped 7; count of bases not matched to a gene: 7. The germline V gene encodes CDR1 MGHDK and CDR2 SYGVNS. The CDR3 length is 13 residues. CDR3 nucleotide sequence: TGTGCCAGCGGGGGGACAGGGGCGACTGGCTACACCTTC. The encoded protein is CASGGTGATGYTF.

This clone was detected only once. The J gene is TRBJ1-1, the V gene TRBV28, with D tentatively TRBD1 (6 bases). Germline V gene lookup returns CDR1 MDHEN and CDR2 SYDVKM. V was shortened by 3 bases and J by 5 bases, with 13 bases between the two germline ends. The CDR3 totals 14 residues. CDR3 sequence (DNA): TGTGCCAGCAGTTTCATCGGCAGGGGAACTGAAGCTTTCTTT. Its protein is CASSFIGRGTEAFF.

The CDR3 coding sequence is TGTGCCAGCAGCCCTCTGGTGGGAGGGCCGGGTGAGCAGTTCTTC. This gives the protein CASSPLVGGPGEQFF. This chain uses TRBV3-1 (or the pseudogene TRBV3-2) with TRBJ2-1, with 7 bases that match TRBD2. This CDR3 contains 15 residues. CDR1 is LGHDT, CDR2 YNNKEL, per germline (reference sequence). Germline trimming cut 4 bases from V and 9 bases from J; bases unmatched to any gene: 12.

V and J are TRBV7-9 and TRBJ2-7, with TRBD1 matching 8 bases. The germline CDR1 and CDR2 sequences are SEHNR and FQNEAQ (reference sequence). The CDR3 contains 15 residues. V shed 1 base, J shed 5 bases, and the junction held 7 bases outside the gene matches. This chain's CDR3 is CASSLVSGGWNEQYF. In DNA, the CDR3 is TGTGCCAGCAGCTTAGTGTCAGGGGGCTGGAACGAGCAGTACTTC.

The genes are TRBV19 and TRBJ1-2, with D uncertain. Trimming took off 11 bases at V and 5 bases at J, with 24 bases between the two ends. Germline V CDR1 and CDR2: LNHDA, SQIVND (reference sequence). The CDR3 runs 15 residues. CDR3 sequence (DNA): TGTGCCTCCCTCGGGCCCACACGAGGGATTTATGGCTACACCTTC. The encoded protein is CASLGPTRGIYGYTF.

This chain links TRBV3-1 (or the pseudogene TRBV3-2) with TRBJ2-1, with D uncertain. V was trimmed by 0 bases and J by 5 bases, leaving 14 bases between them. Per the germline V gene, CDR1 is LGHDT and CDR2 is YNNKEL (reference sequence). The CDR3 has 16 amino acids. The chain's CDR3 is CASSQDWAQNNNEQFF. Written as DNA, the CDR3 is TGTGCCAGCAGCCAAGACTGGGCACAAAACAACAATGAGCAGTTCTTC.

In this sample, this clone turned up a few times. This chain links TRBV6-1 with TRBJ1-5; no clear D gene. Per germline, CDR1 MNHNS and CDR2 SASEGT. Trimming stripped 1 base from V and 3 bases from J, with 7 bases between. The CDR3 spans 14 residues. The CDR3 DNA is TGTGCCAGCAGTGAAGTTTCCTTCAATCAGCCCCAGCATTTT. Protein product: CASSEVSFNQPQHF.

The rearrangement joins TRBV6-5 to TRBJ1-4; TRBD1 agrees at 7 bases. The CDR3 is 13 amino acids. V lost 0 bases to trimming and J lost 11 bases; unmatched junction nucleotides: 3. Germline CDR1 is MNHEY and CDR2 is SVGAGI. CDR3 DNA sequence: TGTGCCAGCAGTTACTCGTCAGGGGGTAAACTGTTTTTT. It codes for CASSYSSGGKLFF.

Only a few counts were recorded for this clone. V is TRBV7-9 and J is TRBJ2-3, with TRBD2 identical over 13 bases. Germline V gene lookup returns CDR1 SEHNR and CDR2 FQNEAQ (reference sequence). The CDR3 spans 19 residues. The J segment lost 4 bases and the V segment lost 4 bases, leaving 14 bases of the junction unmatched. The CDR3: CASSWTNPGLAGRADTQYF. The CDR3 DNA reads TGTGCCAGCAGCTGGACCAACCCGGGACTAGCGGGGAGGGCAGATACGCAGTATTTT.

This rearrangement joins TRBV9 to TRBJ2-3, with TRBD2 matching 9 bases. Germline CDR1 is SGDLS and CDR2 is YYNGEE. CDR3 size: 15 residues. J gave up 1 base and V 4 bases, and 4 bases lay outside the gene matches. The CDR3 DNA reads TGTGCCAGCAGCCCCCGGACTAGCGGCACAGATACGCAGTATTTT. Its translation: CASSPRTSGTDTQYF.

This clone has a handful of counts. CDR3 loop: CASSAGDDTEAFF. CDR3 sequence (DNA): TGTGCCAGCAGCGCGGGGGACGACACTGAAGCTTTCTTT. The rearrangement joins TRBV9 to TRBJ1-1, with D maybe TRBD1 (5 bases). In germline, CDR1 is SGDLS, CDR2 YYNGEE. Trimming removed 3 bases at V and 3 bases at J, with 9 bases between. The CDR3 extends over 13 amino acids.

This rearrangement joins TRBV9 to TRBJ1-1, with 10 bases fitting TRBD1. Germline values: CDR1 SGDLS, CDR2 YYNGEE. The V and J ends lost 3 bases and 8 bases, in that order; junction bases with no gene match: 10. The CDR3 contains 15 residues. The CDR3 nucleotides are TGTGCCAGCAGCGCTTGGGACAGGGGTGGGGACGAAGCTTTCTTT. It encodes CASSAWDRGGDEAFF.

The J gene is TRBJ2-1, the V gene TRBV6-5; TRBD2 agrees at 7 bases. Germline values: CDR1 MNHEY, CDR2 SVGAGI. V shed 0 bases and J 7 bases; nucleotides not matched to a gene: 9. This CDR3 comprises 16 residues. Here the CDR3 reads CASSYSIRLAENEQFF. CDR3 sequence (DNA): TGTGCCAGCAGTTACTCGATCCGGCTAGCGGAAAATGAGCAGTTCTTC.

In DNA, the CDR3 is TGTGCCAGCAGCTTAGCAACGGTTTCACCCCTCCACTTT. This gives the protein CASSLATVSPLHF. This chain uses TRBV7-9 with TRBJ1-6; D is undetermined. Germline V gene lookup returns CDR1 SEHNR and CDR2 FQNEAQ (reference sequence). With 0 bases removed from V and 9 bases from J, the gap between germline ends came to 6 bases. The CDR3 is 13 residues long.

The V and J genes are TRBV5-1 and TRBJ1-5; no definite D call. This CDR3 contains 15 residues. Germline assignment: CDR1 SGHRS and CDR2 YFSETQ. V shed 2 bases and J shed 5 bases, with 14 bases lying between them. The CDR3 loop is CASSLTGWADQPQHF. DNA of the CDR3: TGCGCCAGCAGCTTAACTGGTTGGGCAGATCAGCCCCAGCATTTT.

The rearrangement links TRBV30 to TRBJ2-3, with 9 bases fitting TRBD1. J gave up 1 base and V 4 bases, and 6 bases lay outside the gene matches. Germline loops: CDR1 GTSNPN, CDR2 SVGIG (reference sequence). CDR3 length: 15 residues. Written as DNA, the CDR3 is TGTGCCTGGACCGGGACAGGGATGGGCACAGATACGCAGTATTTT. Its protein is CAWTGTGMGTDTQYF.